These 8 T cell receptor beta chains were sequenced from one sample in a study of blood T cell repertoires in COVID-19. Assay: immunoSEQ multiplex PCR; the TCRdb copy retains only in-frame clones and omits some. This sample carries some 290,000 clones, roughly nine tenths of them seen once, and the ten largest clones take over 9.5%. The sequencing input was peripheral blood. Receptor source: a woman in her 30s with COVID-19, enrolled during active disease.

The chain has TRBV18 and TRBJ2-4, with D tentatively TRBD2 (6 bases). Germline V gives CDR1 KGHSH, CDR2 LQKENI. The CDR3 is made up of 16 amino acids. Trimming took off 2 bases at V and 6 bases at J, with 17 bases between the two ends. In DNA form, the CDR3 reads TGTGCCAGCTCACCATACCTACGGAGGGAAGGAAACATTCAGTACTTC. This gives the protein CASSPYLRREGNIQYF.

CDR3 loop: CASSSRGNNEAFF. The CDR3 DNA follows: TGTGCCAGCAGCTCCAGGGGTAATAATGAAGCTTTCTTT. The chain couples TRBV11-3 to TRBJ1-1; perhaps TRBD1 as D (6 bases). Per the germline V gene, CDR1 is SGHNT and CDR2 is YENEEA. Trimming shortened V by 4 bases and J by 7 bases, and 13 bases separated the two germline ends. The CDR3 consists of 13 residues.

This clone was seen a handful of times. Because the CDR3 is missing its conserved closing phenylalanine or tryptophan, this is likely a read error. The DNA is left out, because the CDR3 cannot be placed on it with certainty; the CDR3 is given as TCRdb lists it. V is TRBV28 and J is TRBJ2-7; the table assigns TRBD2, which was not confirmed against the DNA. Germline CDR1 and CDR2: MDHEN and SYDVKM. Counting both end residues, the CDR3 totals 8 amino acids. This chain's CDR3 is CASSPQAP.

The chain recombines TRBV6-5 with TRBJ1-1; D might be TRBD1 (5 bases). V was shortened by 7 bases and J by 6 bases, with 12 bases between the two germline ends. Germline CDR1 reads MNHEY; CDR2 reads SVGAGI. CDR3 length: 12 residues. DNA of the CDR3: TGTGCCAGCACCTTTTGGGGGGCTGAAGCTTTCTTT. Its protein is CASTFWGAEAFF.

The genes are TRBV6-1 and TRBJ1-2, with TRBD1 matching over 10 bases. The germline V gene encodes CDR1 MNHNS and CDR2 SASEGT. J was trimmed by 3 bases and V by 0 bases; bases with no gene match: 7. The CDR3 length is 17 residues. DNA of the CDR3: TGTGCCAGCAGTGAAGCGTCGACAGGGGGCCGAGACTATGGCTACACCTTC. As protein: CASSEASTGGRDYGYTF.

The rearrangement links TRBV3-1 (or the pseudogene TRBV3-2) to TRBJ2-7; possible D gene TRBD1, 7 bases. Trimming left V 4 bases short and J 3 bases short, with 19 bases between. The length of the CDR3 is 16 residues. Germline V gene sequence: CDR1 LGHDT, CDR2 YNNKEL (reference sequence). CDR3 sequence reads: CASSPPAGQSYYEQYF. The CDR3 bases are TGTGCCAGCAGCCCCCCCGCGGGACAGAGCTACTACGAGCAGTACTTC.

The genes are TRBV28 and TRBJ1-2; no clear D gene. The germline V and J ends were trimmed by 6 bases and 2 bases, with 4 bases remaining between them. Germline V gene data show CDR1 as MDHEN and CDR2 as SYDVKM. CDR3 size: 11 residues. Here the CDR3 reads CASRQNYGYTF. CDR3 nucleotide sequence: TGTGCCAGCAGGCAGAACTATGGCTACACCTTC.

The CDR3 sequence: CASSSLLAPETQYF. For the CDR3, the DNA is TGTGCCAGCAGTTCCCTACTAGCCCCTGAGACCCAGTACTTC. This chain links TRBV27 with TRBJ2-5; weak D call: TRBD2 (6 bases). The CDR3 has 14 amino acids. Germline V gives CDR1 MNHEY, CDR2 SMNVEV (reference sequence). Trimming removed 4 bases at V and 5 bases at J, with 14 bases between.